These 27 T cell receptor beta chains were all obtained from the same sample, sequenced in a study of cytomegalovirus exposure and HLA in healthy donors. The PCR contained 60 Vbeta and 13 Jbeta primers. Profiled with immunoSEQ multiplex PCR; TCRdb holds only in-frame clones, not every one. The repertoire holds approximately 150,000 clones, with 79% as singletons. The sequenced sample was PBMCs. Receptors originate from a middle-aged man in good health and CMV-seronegative.

The chain joins TRBV2 to TRBJ2-2; D might be TRBD2 (6 bases). The V end lost 3 bases, the J end lost 1 base, and 12 bases lay between the germline ends. Germline V lookup: CDR1 SNHLY, CDR2 FYNNEI. The CDR3 runs to 16 residues. This chain's CDR3 is CASSEGRGLNTGELFF. The CDR3 nucleotides read TGTGCCAGCAGTGAGGGGCGGGGCCTGAACACCGGGGAGCTGTTTTTT.

The CDR3 loop reads CASSFLGNSGNQPQHF. The CDR3 DNA reads TGTGCCAGCAGTTTTTTGGGGAACAGCGGGAATCAGCCCCAGCATTTT. J is TRBJ1-5 and V is TRBV6-5; the D is unclear. V was trimmed by 4 bases and J by 4 bases, leaving 17 bases between them. There are 16 residues in the CDR3. Germline assignment: CDR1 MNHEY and CDR2 SVGAGI.

The V and J genes are TRBV11-2 and TRBJ2-3; D is unresolved. The germline V gene has CDR1 SGHAT and CDR2 FQNNGV. Trimming removed 5 bases from V and 5 bases from J, with 8 bases in between. There are 12 residues in the CDR3. CDR3 residues: CASSAFGDTQYF. CDR3 bases: TGTGCCAGCAGCGCTTTCGGAGATACGCAGTATTTT. The whole variable domain, filled in from reference TRBV11-2 and TRBJ2-3, reads EAGVAQSPRYKIIEKRQSVAFWCNPISGHATLYWYQQILGQGPKLLIQFQNNGVVDDSQLPKDRFSAERLKGVDSTLKIQPAKLEDSAVYLCASSAFGDTQYFGPGTRLTVL.

CDR3 in DNA: TGTGCCAGCAGTGAATATCTGGGTTTTAGGGGTGAAGCTTTCTTT. Its protein product is CASSEYLGFRGEAFF. The chain carries TRBV25-1 and TRBJ1-1; tentative D call: TRBD1 (5 bases). The CDR3 covers 15 residues. Trimming shortened V by 0 bases and J by 7 bases, and 15 bases separated the two germline ends. Germline V lookup: CDR1 MGHDK, CDR2 SYGVNS.

This chain connects TRBV6-5 to TRBJ2-3; 7 bases line up with TRBD1. Germline V lookup: CDR1 MNHEY, CDR2 SVGAGI. Trimming at V came to 6 bases and at J to 4 bases, leaving 10 bases not matched to a gene. This CDR3 is built from 15 residues. Here the CDR3 reads CASREQGTSPDTQYF. The CDR3 bases are TGTGCCAGCAGGGAACAGGGGACCTCCCCAGATACGCAGTATTTT.

V is TRBV7-9 and J is TRBJ2-7; the D is unclear. This CDR3 has 12 amino acids. Germline CDR1 reads SEHNR; CDR2 reads FQNEAQ (reference sequence). Trimming stripped 1 base from V and 8 bases from J, with 9 bases between. The CDR3 loop reads CASSLDGLKQYF. The CDR3 DNA is TGTGCCAGCAGCTTAGATGGGCTCAAGCAGTACTTC.

This clone came up once. The chain links TRBV28 to TRBJ1-1; D not resolved. Germline lookup yields CDR1 MDHEN and CDR2 SYDVKM. Trimming removed 9 bases from V and 2 bases from J, with 10 bases in between. The length of the CDR3 is 12 residues. CDR3 loop: CASFTANTEAFF. The CDR3, as DNA: TGTGCCAGTTTCACAGCTAACACTGAAGCTTTCTTT.

The chain uses TRBV5-6 and TRBJ1-6, with 12 positions matching TRBD1. Trimming took 0 bases from V and 8 from J; bases not matched to a gene: 9. The CDR3 has 18 amino acids. The germline gives CDR1 SGHDT, CDR2 YYEEEE. CDR3 sequence: CASSLEKGTGGADSPLHF. Here the CDR3 DNA reads TGTGCCAGCAGCTTGGAGAAGGGGACAGGGGGCGCGGATTCACCCCTCCACTTT.

This rearrangement joins TRBV12-1 to TRBJ2-5; the table gives TRBD1 as D, unverified against the DNA. TRBV12-1 is annotated as a pseudogene. The CDR3 is 14 amino acids. The CDR3 DNA reads as TGTGCCAGCACCTACAATTTGGGACATAATGAGCAGTACTTC. Its translation is CASTYNLGHNEQYF.

For the CDR3, the DNA is TGTGCCACCAGCAGAGATATTAGCGGCTCCTACAATGAGCAGTTCTTC. This gives the protein CATSRDISGSYNEQFF. The J gene is TRBJ2-1, the V gene TRBV15; D perhaps matches TRBD2 (6 bases). Trimming pared 0 bases from V and 0 bases from J, leaving 9 bases between. CDR3 size: 16 residues. The germline V gene encodes CDR1 LNHNV and CDR2 YYDKDF (reference sequence).

The chain recombines TRBV4-2 with TRBJ2-7; D is possibly TRBD2 (6 bases). This CDR3 region has 15 residues. The germline gives CDR1 LGHNA, CDR2 YNFKEQ. Deletions cut 5 bases from V and 0 bases from J, with 14 bases between. The CDR3, as DNA: TGTGCCAGCAGCAATTCGGAGGGAGGCTCCTACGAGCAGTACTTC. It specifies CASSNSEGGSYEQYF.

This clone was picked up a small number of times. The rearrangement uses TRBV6-5 and TRBJ1-1; D may be TRBD1 (6 bases). V shed 0 bases and J shed 6 bases, with 14 bases lying between them. CDR3 length equals 15 residues. Germline CDR1 reads MNHEY; CDR2 reads SVGAGI. The CDR3 sequence: CASSYSGGLFAEAFF. The CDR3 DNA reads TGTGCCAGCAGTTACTCGGGGGGGCTTTTCGCTGAAGCTTTCTTT.

As DNA, the CDR3 is TGTGCCAGCAGCTGGGGACAGACTAACTATGGCTACACCTTC. Translating gives CASSWGQTNYGYTF. J is TRBJ1-2 and V is TRBV7-9; the match to TRBD1 covers 7 bases. This CDR3 is built from 14 residues. Germline assignment: CDR1 SEHNR and CDR2 FQNEAQ (reference sequence). The ends lost 4 bases at V and 0 bases at J; junction bases unmatched: 2.

The chain has TRBV5-5 and TRBJ2-7; TRBD2 might be the D (6 bases). Germline V CDR1 and CDR2: SGHKS, YYEKEE (reference sequence). The CDR3 contains 16 residues. The germline V and J ends were trimmed by 0 bases and 2 bases, with 15 bases remaining between them. The CDR3 nucleotides read TGTGCCAGCAGCTTGGTAGGCCGCGGGGCAGCCTACGAGCAGTACTTC. This sequence encodes CASSLVGRGAAYEQYF.

This chain joins TRBV6-1 and TRBJ2-5; the match to TRBD1 covers 12 bases. The last part of the DNA fits TRBJ2-7 better; the J call may be wrong. Germline CDR1 MNHNS, CDR2 SASEGT. The CDR3 covers 15 residues. The CDR3: CASRERDRGRVEQYF. The CDR3 nucleotides are TGTGCCAGCAGAGAGAGGGACAGGGGGCGCGTCGAGCAGTACTTC.

The chain has TRBV4-2 and TRBJ2-7, with D possibly matching TRBD2 (5 bases). From germline, CDR1 is LGHNA and CDR2 YNFKEQ. Trimming took off 0 bases at V and 4 bases at J, with 10 bases between the two ends. This CDR3 spans 14 amino acids. CDR3 nucleotide sequence: TGTGCCAGCAGCCAAGAGCCCGGGGTATACGAGCAGTACTTC. Translating it yields CASSQEPGVYEQYF.

This rearrangement joins TRBV4-1 to TRBJ2-2; D perhaps matches TRBD1 (6 bases). The germline V gene encodes CDR1 MGHRA and CDR2 YSYEKL. Trimming cost V 0 bases and J 0 bases, with 11 bases left between them. The CDR3 is made up of 17 amino acids. The CDR3 sequence: CASSQDRRTANTGELFF. CDR3 DNA sequence: TGCGCCAGCAGCCAAGATCGCCGGACAGCGAACACCGGGGAGCTGTTTTTT.

The rearrangement joins TRBV5-1 to TRBJ2-3, with 9 nucleotides matching TRBD1. Germline CDR1 is SGHRS and CDR2 is YFSETQ. V was clipped by 4 bases and J by 4 bases; unmatched bases: 7. The length of the CDR3 is 15 residues. The CDR3: CASSPNGQGSDTQYF. In DNA form, the CDR3 reads TGCGCCAGCAGCCCCAACGGACAGGGGTCAGATACGCAGTATTTT.

This rearrangement joins TRBV10-2 to TRBJ2-3; D ambiguous. The CDR3 runs to 14 residues. V was pared by 0 bases and J by 6 bases, with 10 bases between. Per the germline V gene, CDR1 is WSHSY and CDR2 is SAAADI. CDR3 in DNA: TGCGCCAGCAGTGAGTCTGGCGGATGGGATACGCAGTATTTT. Its protein product is CASSESGGWDTQYF.

The genes are TRBV7-8 and TRBJ1-5, with 11 bases lining up with TRBD1. The CDR3 contains 15 residues. The germline gives CDR1 SGHVS, CDR2 FQNEAQ. V was pared by 5 bases and J by 5 bases, with 5 bases of the junction left unmatched. This CDR3 reads CASSPRDRGYQPQHF. The CDR3 DNA sequence: TGTGCCAGCAGCCCCAGGGACAGGGGGTATCAGCCCCAGCATTTT.

The chain uses TRBV19 and TRBJ2-3, with D perhaps matching TRBD2 (5 bases). CDR1 LNHDA and CDR2 SQIVND come from the germline V gene (reference sequence). The CDR3 spans 14 residues. The V end lost 5 bases, the J end lost 2 bases, and 11 bases lay between the germline ends. CDR3: CASSPGLDTDTQYF. The CDR3, as DNA: TGTGCCAGTAGTCCCGGACTGGACACAGATACGCAGTATTTT.

V gene TRBV2 combines with J gene TRBJ2-4; unclear D gene. The germline gives CDR1 SNHLY, CDR2 FYNNEI. V shed 1 base and J shed 5 bases, with 21 bases lying between them. The CDR3 has 18 amino acids. The chain's CDR3 is CASSEGGWPPRAENIQYF. CDR3 nucleotide sequence: TGTGCCAGCAGTGAAGGAGGTTGGCCACCGCGTGCGGAAAACATTCAGTACTTC.

This rearrangement joins TRBV2 to TRBJ2-5, with 10 bases aligning to TRBD2. Germline V gives CDR1 SNHLY, CDR2 FYNNEI. The ends lost 6 bases at V and 6 bases at J; junction bases unmatched: 4. This CDR3 region has 13 residues. The CDR3 here is CASSSGREKTQYF. The CDR3 DNA sequence: TGTGCCAGCAGCAGCGGGAGGGAAAAGACCCAGTACTTC.

V is TRBV28 and J is TRBJ2-6, with 12 bases identical to TRBD1. CDR3 length: 17 residues. V lost 7 bases and J lost 4; bases outside the gene matches: 8. Germline lookup yields CDR1 MDHEN and CDR2 SYDVKM. DNA of the CDR3: TGTGCCAGCAAACCGGGACAGGGGGCGCGCGGGGCCAACGTCCTGACTTTC. Amino acids: CASKPGQGARGANVLTF.

In this sample, this clone turned up once. This CDR3 is also generated by other DNA sequences in the sample. The V call is TRBV5-1, the J call TRBJ1-2, with D uncertain. V was clipped by 0 bases and J by 0 bases, with 6 bases between them. This CDR3 spans 14 amino acids. CDR1 and CDR2 (germline): SGHRS, YFSETQ. In DNA form, the CDR3 reads TGCGCCAGCAGCTTGGACAGAGCTAACTATGGCTACACCTTC. This encodes CASSLDRANYGYTF.

This clone appeared a few times. The gene calls are TRBV7-9 and TRBJ2-1; 7 bases are shared with TRBD2. Germline-derived CDR1 and CDR2 are SEHNR and FQNEAQ (reference sequence). The CDR3 covers 16 residues. Trimming at V came to 6 bases and at J to 4 bases, leaving 12 bases not matched to a gene. DNA of the CDR3: TGTGCCAGCAGTCCCCTAACTAGCGCGAGATACAATGAGCAGTTCTTC. Protein sequence: CASSPLTSARYNEQFF.

This rearrangement joins TRBV14 to TRBJ2-7, with D hard to call. This CDR3 spans 14 amino acids. Germline CDR1 is SGHDN and CDR2 is FVKESK. V dropped 1 base and J dropped 5 bases, with 12 bases sitting between them. The CDR3 DNA sequence: TGTGCCAGCAGCCAAGCGCACTCCCGCCACGAGCAGTACTTC. Translating it yields CASSQAHSRHEQYF.